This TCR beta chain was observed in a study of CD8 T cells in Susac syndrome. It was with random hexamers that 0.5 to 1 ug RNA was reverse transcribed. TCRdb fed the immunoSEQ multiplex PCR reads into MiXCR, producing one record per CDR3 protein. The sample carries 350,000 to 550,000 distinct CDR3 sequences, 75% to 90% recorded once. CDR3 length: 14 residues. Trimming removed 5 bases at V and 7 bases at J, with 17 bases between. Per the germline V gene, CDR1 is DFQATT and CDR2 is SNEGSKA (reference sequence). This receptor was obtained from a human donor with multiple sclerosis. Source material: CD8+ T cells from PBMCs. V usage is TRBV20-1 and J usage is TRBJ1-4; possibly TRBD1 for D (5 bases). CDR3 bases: TGCAGTGCTCGGTGGGTCCTCGGGGGTGAAAAACTGTTTTTT. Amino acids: CSARWVLGGEKLFF.